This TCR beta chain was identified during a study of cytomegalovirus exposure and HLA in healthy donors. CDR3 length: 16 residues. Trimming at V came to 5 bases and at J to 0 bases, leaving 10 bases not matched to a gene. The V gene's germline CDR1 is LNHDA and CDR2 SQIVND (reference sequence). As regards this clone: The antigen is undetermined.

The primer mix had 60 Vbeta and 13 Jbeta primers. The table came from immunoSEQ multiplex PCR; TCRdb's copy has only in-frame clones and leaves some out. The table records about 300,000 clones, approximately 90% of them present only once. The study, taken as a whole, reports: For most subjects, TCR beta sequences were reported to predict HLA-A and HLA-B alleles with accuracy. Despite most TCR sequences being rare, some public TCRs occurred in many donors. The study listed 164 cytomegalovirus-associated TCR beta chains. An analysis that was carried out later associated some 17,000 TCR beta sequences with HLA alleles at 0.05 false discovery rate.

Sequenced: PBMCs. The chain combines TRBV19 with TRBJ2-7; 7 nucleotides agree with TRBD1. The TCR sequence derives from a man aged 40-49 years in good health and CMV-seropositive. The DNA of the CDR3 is TGTGCCAGTAGTCCCCCATGGACAGGCCGCTCCTACGAGCAGTACTTC. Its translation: CASSPPWTGRSYEQYF. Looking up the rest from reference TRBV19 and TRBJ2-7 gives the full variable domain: DGGITQSPKYLFRKEGQNVTLSCEQNLNHDAMYWYRQDPGQGLRLIYYSQIVNDFQKGDIAEGYSVSREKKESFPLTVTSAQKNPTAFYLCASSPPWTGRSYEQYFGPGTRLTVT.